This TCR beta chain originates from a study of cytomegalovirus exposure and HLA in healthy donors. It was with 60 Vbeta and 13 Jbeta primers that the PCR ran. Produced via immunoSEQ multiplex PCR; TCRdb's table is partial and in-frame only. Of fewer than 200,000 clones listed, 82% are singletons. The sequence derives from a girl under 18 in good health and CMV-seropositive. Sequencing was performed on PBMCs.

The CDR3 bases are TGTGCCAGCAGACCGGACAGCACTACCGGGGAGCTGTTTTTT. It yields the protein CASRPDSTTGELFF. The chain has TRBV2 and TRBJ2-2; D perhaps matches TRBD1 (6 bases). V lost 6 bases and J 5 bases, leaving 13 bases between the germline ends. Germline CDR1 reads SNHLY; CDR2 reads FYNNEI. CDR3 size: 14 residues.